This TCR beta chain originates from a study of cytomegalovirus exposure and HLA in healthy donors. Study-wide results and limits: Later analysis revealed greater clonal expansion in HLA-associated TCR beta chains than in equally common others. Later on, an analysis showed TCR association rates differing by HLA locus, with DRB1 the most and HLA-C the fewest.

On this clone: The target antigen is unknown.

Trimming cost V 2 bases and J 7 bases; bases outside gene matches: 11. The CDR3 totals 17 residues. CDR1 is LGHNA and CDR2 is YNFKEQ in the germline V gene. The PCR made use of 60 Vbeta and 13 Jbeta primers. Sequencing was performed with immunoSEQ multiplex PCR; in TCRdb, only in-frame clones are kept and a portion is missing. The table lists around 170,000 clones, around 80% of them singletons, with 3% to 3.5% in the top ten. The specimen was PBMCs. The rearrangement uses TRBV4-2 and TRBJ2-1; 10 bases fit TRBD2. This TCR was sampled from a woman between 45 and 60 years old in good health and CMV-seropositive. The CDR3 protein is CASSQMASGSAENEQFF. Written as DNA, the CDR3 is TGTGCCAGCAGCCAAATGGCTAGCGGGAGCGCGGAGAATGAGCAGTTCTTC.